A single sample gave rise to the 6 T cell receptor beta chains below, sequenced in a study of early T cells in non-severe SARS-CoV-2 infection. TCRdb called the 5' RACE reads again in MiXCR, with one record for every CDR3 protein. The data show tens of thousands of distinct CDR3 sequences, roughly 6.3% seen once. Sequencing was carried out using whole blood. The receptors come from an adult who was a healthcare worker with PCR-confirmed SARS-CoV-2 infection or an uninfected control (not recorded which).

This clonotype has a handful of counts. The genes are TRBV6-2 or TRBV6-3 and TRBJ2-7, with a weak D call TRBD1 (5 bases). This CDR3 spans 15 amino acids. V lost 2 bases and J 5 bases, leaving 16 bases between the germline ends. From germline, CDR1 is MNHEY and CDR2 SVGEGT. CDR3 region: CASSYTPDIRHEQYF. CDR3 nucleotides: TGTGCCAGCAGTTACACCCCGGACATTCGCCACGAGCAGTACTTC.

This clonotype was counted many times. The CDR3 here is CASSYGINDQPQHF. The CDR3, as DNA: TGTGCCAGCAGTTACGGTATAAACGATCAGCCCCAGCATTTT. This chain joins TRBV6-6 and TRBJ1-5; D is unclear. This CDR3 has 14 amino acids. Germline loops: CDR1 MNHNY, CDR2 SVGAGI (reference sequence). Trimming removed 2 bases from V and 5 bases from J, with 10 bases in between.

Many counts were recorded for this clonotype. The DNA for the CDR3 is TGTGCCAGCAGCTTATTTAGGGGACAGCCAAACATTCAGTACTTC. Amino acid sequence: CASSLFRGQPNIQYF. The genes are TRBV7-9 and TRBJ2-4, with 7 positions matching TRBD1. V shed 2 bases, J shed 6 bases, and the junction held 7 bases outside the gene matches. Germline V CDR1 and CDR2: SEHNR, FQNEAQ (reference sequence). The CDR3 sequence is 15 residues long.

The V call is TRBV11-2, the J call TRBJ2-1; tentative D call: TRBD1 (5 bases). Per the germline V gene, CDR1 is SGHAT and CDR2 is FQNNGV. V was shortened by 1 base and J by 1 base, with 14 bases between the two germline ends. The CDR3 loop spans 17 amino acids. The CDR3, as DNA: TGTGCCAGCAGCTTAGTGACGGTTAAGGGGTCCTACAATGAGCAGTTCTTC. Protein sequence: CASSLVTVKGSYNEQFF.

This clonotype was recorded at least ten times. The genes are TRBV27 and TRBJ2-3; 12 bases map to TRBD2. Germline trimming cut 5 bases from V and 4 bases from J; bases unmatched to any gene: 13. This CDR3 spans 18 amino acids. Germline V gene sequence: CDR1 MNHEY, CDR2 SMNVEV (reference sequence). The CDR3 reads CASSPRRTSGKFPDTQYF. The CDR3 DNA reads TGTGCCAGCAGTCCTCGTAGGACTAGCGGGAAATTCCCAGATACGCAGTATTTT.

A few counts support this clonotype. The V gene is TRBV7-8, the J gene TRBJ2-3; 14 bases line up with TRBD2. The CDR3 totals 16 residues. Trimming removed 1 base from V and 6 bases from J; junction bases left unmatched: 3. In germline, CDR1 is SGHVS, CDR2 FQNEAQ. The CDR3 reads CASSLGGLAGVDTQYF. Here the CDR3 DNA reads TGTGCCAGCAGCTTAGGGGGACTAGCGGGAGTGGATACGCAGTATTTT.